This T cell receptor (beta chain) was profiled in a study of blood T cell repertoires in COVID-19. The wider study: PBMCs, B-cell-depleted T cells, or T cells provided the cDNA or gDNA that made up the material.

Source study methods: Counts of nucleated cells, estimated from reference gene primer amplification, were obtained. Method: immunoSEQ multiplex PCR; TCRdb's copy keeps in-frame clones and lacks some. V, J and clone size are those of that table, while D and trimming were read from the DNA. The sample has approximately 230,000 clones; just over 85% are singletons. CDR1 SGHTA and CDR2 FQGNSA come from the germline V gene. Between the trimmed V and J ends, which lost 0 bases and 0 bases, there was a span of 9 bases. The CDR3 is made up of 16 amino acids. This clonotype originated in a man aged 30 to 39 who had recovered from COVID-19. Sequencing was performed on peripheral blood. The rearrangement uses TRBV7-2 and TRBJ1-3, with a tentative D call TRBD1 (5 bases). The CDR3 coding sequence is TGTGCCAGCAGCTTAGCACAGGCGTTCTCTGGAAACACCATATATTTT. Its protein is CASSLAQAFSGNTIYF.